Reported below is one T cell receptor beta chain. These data come from a study of blood T cell repertoires in COVID-19. Study in general: PBMCs, B-cell-depleted T cells, or T cells provided the cDNA or gDNA that made up the material.

This CDR3 comprises 14 residues. In germline, CDR1 is LGHDT, CDR2 YNNKEL (reference sequence). The V gene lost 1 base and the J gene lost 10 bases, with 11 bases spanning the gap. Clones were sequenced by immunoSEQ multiplex PCR, and TCRdb holds only the in-frame ones, with some missing. The sample records roughly 57,000 clones, roughly 70% being singletons. This chain uses TRBV3-1 (or the pseudogene TRBV3-2) with TRBJ1-6, with no clear D. Sequenced sample: peripheral blood. The TCR originated in a woman in her 70s with acute or convalescent COVID-19. The CDR3 DNA reads as TGTGCCAGCAGCCAAGTGGCGGGGAACTCACCCCTCCACTTT. This gives the protein CASSQVAGNSPLHF.